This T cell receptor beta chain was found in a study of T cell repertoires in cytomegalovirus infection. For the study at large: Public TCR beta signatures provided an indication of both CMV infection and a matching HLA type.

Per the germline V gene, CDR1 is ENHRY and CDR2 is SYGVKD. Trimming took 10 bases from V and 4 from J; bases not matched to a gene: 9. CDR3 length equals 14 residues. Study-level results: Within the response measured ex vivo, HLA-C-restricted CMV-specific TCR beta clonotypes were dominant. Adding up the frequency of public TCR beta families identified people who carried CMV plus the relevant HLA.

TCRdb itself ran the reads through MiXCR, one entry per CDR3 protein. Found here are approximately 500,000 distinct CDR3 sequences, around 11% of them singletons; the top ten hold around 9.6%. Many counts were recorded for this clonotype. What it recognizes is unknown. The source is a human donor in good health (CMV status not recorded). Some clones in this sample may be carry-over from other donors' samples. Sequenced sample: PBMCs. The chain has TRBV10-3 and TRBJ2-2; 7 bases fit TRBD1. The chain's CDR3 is CATRVQGLTGELFF. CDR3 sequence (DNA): TGTGCCACTCGGGTACAGGGGCTCACCGGGGAGCTGTTTTTT.